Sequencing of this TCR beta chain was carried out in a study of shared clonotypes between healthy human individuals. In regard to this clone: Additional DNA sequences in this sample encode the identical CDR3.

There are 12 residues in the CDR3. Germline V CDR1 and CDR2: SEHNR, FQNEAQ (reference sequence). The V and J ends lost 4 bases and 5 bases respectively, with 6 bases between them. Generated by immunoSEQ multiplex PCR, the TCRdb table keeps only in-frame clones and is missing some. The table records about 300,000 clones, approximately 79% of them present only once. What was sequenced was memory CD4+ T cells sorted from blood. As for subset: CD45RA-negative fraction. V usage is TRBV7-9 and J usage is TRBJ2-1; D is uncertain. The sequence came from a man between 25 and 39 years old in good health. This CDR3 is CASSSLNNEQFF. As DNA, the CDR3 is TGTGCCAGCAGCTCCCTTAACAATGAGCAGTTCTTC.